The T cell receptor (beta chain) described here comes from a study of cytomegalovirus exposure and HLA in healthy donors. The CDR3 length is 16 residues. V lost 5 bases, J lost 4 bases, and 10 bases stayed unmatched. Germline lookup yields CDR1 SEHNR and CDR2 FQNEAQ (reference sequence). The repertoire was sequenced with immunoSEQ multiplex PCR; TCRdb's copy has only in-frame clones and lacks some. The sample shows 120,000 or so clones, roughly 90% of them seen only once. J is TRBJ2-3 and V is TRBV7-9; 9 bases match TRBD2. The sequence came from a woman under 30 in good health and CMV-seronegative. The sample taken for sequencing was PBMCs. Here the CDR3 reads CASSLGVAGVADTQYF. The CDR3 DNA reads TGTGCCAGCAGCCTGGGGGTAGCGGGAGTCGCAGATACGCAGTATTTT. Combining the CDR3 with reference TRBV7-9 and TRBJ2-3 gives the whole variable domain DTGVSQNPRHKITKRGQNVTFRCDPISEHNRLYWYRQTLGQGPEFLTYFQNEAQLEKSRLLSDRFSAERPKGSFSTLEIQRTEQGDSAMYLCASSLGVAGVADTQYFGPGTRLTVL.